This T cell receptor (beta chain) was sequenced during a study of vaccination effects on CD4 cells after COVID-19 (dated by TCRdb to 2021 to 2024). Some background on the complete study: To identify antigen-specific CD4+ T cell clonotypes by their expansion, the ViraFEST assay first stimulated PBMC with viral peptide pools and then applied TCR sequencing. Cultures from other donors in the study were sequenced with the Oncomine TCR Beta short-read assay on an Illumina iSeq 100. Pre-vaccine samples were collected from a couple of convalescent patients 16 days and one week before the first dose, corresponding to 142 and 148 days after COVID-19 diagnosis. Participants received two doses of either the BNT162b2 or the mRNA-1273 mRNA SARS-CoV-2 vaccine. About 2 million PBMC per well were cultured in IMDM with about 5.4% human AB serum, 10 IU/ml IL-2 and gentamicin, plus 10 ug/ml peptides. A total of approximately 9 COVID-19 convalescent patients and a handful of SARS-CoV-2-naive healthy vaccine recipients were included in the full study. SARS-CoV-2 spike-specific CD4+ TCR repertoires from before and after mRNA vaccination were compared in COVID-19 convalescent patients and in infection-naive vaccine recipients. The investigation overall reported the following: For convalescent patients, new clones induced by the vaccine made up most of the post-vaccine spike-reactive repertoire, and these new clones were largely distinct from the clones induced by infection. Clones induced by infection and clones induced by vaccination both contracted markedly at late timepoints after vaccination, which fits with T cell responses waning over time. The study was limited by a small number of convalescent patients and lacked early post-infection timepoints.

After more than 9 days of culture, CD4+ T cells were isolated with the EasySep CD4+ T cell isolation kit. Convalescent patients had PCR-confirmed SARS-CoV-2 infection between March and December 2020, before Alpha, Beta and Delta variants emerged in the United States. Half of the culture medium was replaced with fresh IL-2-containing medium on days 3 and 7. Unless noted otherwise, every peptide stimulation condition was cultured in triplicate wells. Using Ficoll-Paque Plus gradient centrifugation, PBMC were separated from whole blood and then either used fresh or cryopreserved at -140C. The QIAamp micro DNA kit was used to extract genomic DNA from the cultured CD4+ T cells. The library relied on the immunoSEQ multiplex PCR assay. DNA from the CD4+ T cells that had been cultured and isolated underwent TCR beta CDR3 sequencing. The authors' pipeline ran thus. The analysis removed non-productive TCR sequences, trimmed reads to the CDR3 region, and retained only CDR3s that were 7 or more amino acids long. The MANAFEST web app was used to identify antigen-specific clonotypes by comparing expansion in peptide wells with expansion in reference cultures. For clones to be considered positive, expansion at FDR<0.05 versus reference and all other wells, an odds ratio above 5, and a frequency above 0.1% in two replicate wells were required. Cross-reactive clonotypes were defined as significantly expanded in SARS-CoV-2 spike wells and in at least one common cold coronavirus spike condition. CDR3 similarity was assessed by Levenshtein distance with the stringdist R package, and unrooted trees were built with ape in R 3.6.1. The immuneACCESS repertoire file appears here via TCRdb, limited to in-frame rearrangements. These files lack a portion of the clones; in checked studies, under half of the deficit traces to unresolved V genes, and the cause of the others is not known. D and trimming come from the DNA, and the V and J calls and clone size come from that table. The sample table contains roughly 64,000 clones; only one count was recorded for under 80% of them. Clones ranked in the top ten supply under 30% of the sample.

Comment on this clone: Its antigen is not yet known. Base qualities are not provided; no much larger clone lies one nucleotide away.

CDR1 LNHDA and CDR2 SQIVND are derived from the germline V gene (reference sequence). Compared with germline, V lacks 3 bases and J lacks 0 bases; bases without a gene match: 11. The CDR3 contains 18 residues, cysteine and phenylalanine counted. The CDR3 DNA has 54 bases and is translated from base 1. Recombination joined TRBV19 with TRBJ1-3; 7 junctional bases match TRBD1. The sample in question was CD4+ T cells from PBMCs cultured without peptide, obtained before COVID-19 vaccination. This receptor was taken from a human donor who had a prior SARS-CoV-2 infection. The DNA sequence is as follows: TGTGCCAGTAGTATGATCTTAGGACAGGCCAACTCTGGAAACACCATATATTTT. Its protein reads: CASSMILGQANSGNTIYF.